This TCR beta chain was recovered during a study of blood T cell repertoires in COVID-19. Turning to the study itself: Collection of acute and convalescent COVID-19 samples took place in the United States, Italy and Spain. T cells, B-cell-depleted T cells, or PBMCs supplied cDNA or gDNA.

Original methodology: Amplification from reference gene primers served as the basis for estimated nucleated cell counts. Only in-frame clones appear in the TCRdb table, and some are missing; sequencing was by immunoSEQ multiplex PCR. That table gives V, J and clone size, and the DNA gave D and trimming. The sample records about 260,000 clones, 85% to 90% being singletons. Seattle participants joined during active infection and were tracked over time. V lost 3 bases and J lost 6; bases outside the gene matches: 5. Germline loops: CDR1 SGHRS, CDR2 YFSETQ. CDR3 size: 14 residues. This clone came up a few times.

This sequence was found in a woman in her twenties or thirties with COVID-19, enrolled during active disease. The rearrangement links TRBV5-1 to TRBJ2-3; 9 positions agree with TRBD1. The sequencing input was peripheral blood. CDR3 coding DNA: TGCGCCAGCAGCTCCGGGACAGGGAGGGATACGCAGTATTTT. It codes for CASSSGTGRDTQYF.